The clone carrying this T cell receptor beta chain was counted a few times. Trimming at V came to 4 bases and at J to 3 bases, leaving 6 bases not matched to a gene. In germline, CDR1 is SGHRS, CDR2 YFSETQ. The CDR3 is 15 residues long. The record originates from a study of blood T cells in healthy people across ages. A second PCR of about 7 to 12 cycles used a sample-barcoded 5' primer and a J-beta primer mix. Via MiXCR, TCRdb re-called the 5' RACE reads, giving one row per CDR3 protein. The data hold about 1,800,000 distinct CDR3 sequences, with over 25% observed a single time. The V and J genes are TRBV5-1 and TRBJ2-5; 10 nucleotides match TRBD2. Sequenced input: blood. The sequence came from a woman under 40 in good health. CDR3 residues: CASSPGTSEKETQYF. The DNA of the CDR3 is TGCGCCAGCAGCCCGGGGACTAGCGAGAAAGAGACCCAGTACTTC.